Listed below are T cell receptor beta chains from one sample, sequenced in a study of blood T cell repertoires in COVID-19. TCRdb's copy holds only in-frame clones and misses some; the assay was immunoSEQ multiplex PCR. Here the sample spans 90,000 to 130,000 clones, 70% to 85% being singletons. The source material was peripheral blood. These receptors all stem from a woman between 40 and 50 years old with acute or convalescent COVID-19. The conserved cysteine and the conserved F or W are not part of the CDR3 here. Clone size is stated in some rows and not others, as once, few, many or a class when expanded.

>TRBJ2-7|TRBV27|NA|16
ASSLTGTPGLAVYEQY
>TRBJ1-5|TRBV6-5|NA|12
ASSLLDSDQPQH
>TRBJ2-1|TRBV14|NA|15
ASSQRVLAQYYNEQF
>TRBJ1-6|TRBV29-1|NA|13
SVEFQGAKGSPLH
>TRBJ1-1|TRBV30|few|11
AWRGHPNTEAF
>TRBJ2-3|TRBV7-3|NA|15
ASSPPVSSGGGDTQY
>TRBJ2-5|TRBV7-6|NA|14
ASSLLGPGYQETQY
>TRBJ1-1|TRBV5-4|NA|11
ASSPGVNTEAF
>TRBJ2-1|TRBV2|NA|13
ASSGGANSYNEQF
>TRBJ2-3|TRBV2|NA|12
ASSDLRETDTQY
>TRBJ1-3|TRBV5-1|few|14
ASSRTGGASGNTIY
>TRBJ1-3|TRBV5-1|NA|15
ASSFASSADTGNTIY
>TRBJ2-3|TRBV29-1|NA|16
SVEDMAGGTSSTDTQY
>TRBJ2-3|TRBV6-1|few|14
ASSEQGGTYTDTQY
>TRBJ1-5|TRBV5-6|few|13
ASSYRDSWGQPQH
>TRBJ1-2|TRBV4-3|NA|12
ASSQDYGDYGYT
>TRBJ2-7|TRBV28|medium-sized|12
ATIGTGVHYEQY
>TRBJ2-1|TRBV10-3|NA|12
AISPGQGRNEQF
>TRBJ1-5|TRBV2|NA|13
ASTTQGAAVQPQH
>TRBJ2-2|TRBV11-2|once|14
ASSYRGTTNTGELF